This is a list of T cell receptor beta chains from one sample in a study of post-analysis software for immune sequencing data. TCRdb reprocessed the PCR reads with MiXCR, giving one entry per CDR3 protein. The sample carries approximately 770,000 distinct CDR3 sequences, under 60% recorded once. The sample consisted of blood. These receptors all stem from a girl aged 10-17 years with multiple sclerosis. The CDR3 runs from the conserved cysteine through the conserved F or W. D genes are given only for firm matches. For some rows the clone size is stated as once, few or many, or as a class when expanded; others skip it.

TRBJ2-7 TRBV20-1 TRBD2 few CSASPLSGLAGYEQYF TGCAGTGCTAGCCCTTTGTCGGGACTAGCGGGTTACGAGCAGTACTTC
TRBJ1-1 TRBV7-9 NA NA CASSLQRDTEAFF TGTGCCAGCAGCCTTCAGCGGGACACTGAAGCTTTCTTT
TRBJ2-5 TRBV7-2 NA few CASSLAMGRQTQYF TGTGCCAGCAGCTTAGCTATGGGTAGACAGACCCAGTACTTC
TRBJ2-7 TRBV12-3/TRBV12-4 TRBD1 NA CASCEDRKTLYF TGTGCCAGCTGTGAGGACAGGAAAACTCTGTACTTC
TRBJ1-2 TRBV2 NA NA CASTQKGDGNYGYTF TGTGCCAGCACTCAAAAGGGGGACGGGAACTATGGCTACACCTTC
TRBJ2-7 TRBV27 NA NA CASSLYSGLRYEQYF TGTGCCAGCAGTTTATACTCGGGACTCAGATACGAGCAGTACTTC
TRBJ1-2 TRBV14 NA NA CASSRQANYGYTF TGTGCCAGCAGTCGACAGGCCAACTATGGCTACACCTTC
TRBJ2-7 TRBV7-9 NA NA CASSLEAVPSYEQYF TGTGCCAGCAGCTTAGAAGCCGTACCTTCCTACGAGCAGTACTTC
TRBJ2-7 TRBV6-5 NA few CASRQGLLPYEQYF TGTGCCAGCAGGCAGGGACTTTTACCCTACGAGCAGTACTTC
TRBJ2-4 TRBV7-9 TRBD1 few CASSSDRLGHIQYF TGTGCCAGCAGTTCGGACAGGTTGGGTCACATTCAGTACTTC
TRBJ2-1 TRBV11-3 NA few CASSPETDNEQFF TGTGCCAGCAGCCCCGAGACTGACAATGAGCAGTTCTTC
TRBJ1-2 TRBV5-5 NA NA CASVRGGSGYTF TGTGCCAGCGTGCGGGGGGGGTCTGGCTACACCTTC
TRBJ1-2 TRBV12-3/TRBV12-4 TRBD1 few CASILSFNTGDGYTF TGTGCCAGCATTCTCTCCTTCAACACAGGGGATGGCTACACCTTC
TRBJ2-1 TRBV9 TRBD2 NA CASSGFLAGVSENEQFF TGTGCCAGCAGCGGATTCCTAGCGGGAGTATCTGAGAATGAGCAGTTCTTC
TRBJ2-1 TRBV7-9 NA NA CASRPYNEQFF TGTGCCAGCAGACCATACAATGAGCAGTTCTTC
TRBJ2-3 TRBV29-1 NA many CSVDSGTDTQYF TGCAGCGTTGACTCAGGCACAGATACGCAGTATTTT
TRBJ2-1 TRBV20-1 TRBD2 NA CSAPWTRRNEQFF TGCAGTGCTCCGTGGACTAGGCGAAATGAGCAGTTCTTC
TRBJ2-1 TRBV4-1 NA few CASSQDDEQFF TGCGCCAGCAGCCAAGATGATGAGCAGTTCTTC
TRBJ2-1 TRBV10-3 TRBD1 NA CAISGRDRGWNEQFF TGTGCCATCAGTGGCCGGGACAGGGGGTGGAATGAGCAGTTCTTC
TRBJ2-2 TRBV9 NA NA CASSVGASTGTGELFF TGTGCCAGCAGCGTAGGGGCGTCCACCGGTACCGGGGAGCTGTTTTTT
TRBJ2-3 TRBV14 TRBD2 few CASSQGLAGVTDTQYF TGTGCCAGCAGCCAGGGGCTAGCGGGAGTCACAGATACGCAGTATTTT
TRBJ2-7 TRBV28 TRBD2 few CASSSVRGGSDPYEQYF TGTGCCAGCAGCTCCGTACGGGGCGGGAGCGATCCCTACGAGCAGTACTTC
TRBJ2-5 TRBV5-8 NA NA CAGSPVVETQYF TGTGCCGGCAGCCCGGTGGTGGAGACCCAGTACTTC
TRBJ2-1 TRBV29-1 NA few CSVSAAGDEQFF TGCAGCGTGTCAGCGGCGGGTGATGAGCAGTTCTTC
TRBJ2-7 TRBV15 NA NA CATSREVVGYSYEQYF TGTGCCACCAGCAGAGAGGTGGTTGGTTACTCCTACGAGCAGTACTTC
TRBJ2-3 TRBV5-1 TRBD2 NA CASSEGLAGITDTQYF TGCGCCAGCAGCGAGGGACTAGCGGGGATCACAGATACGCAGTATTTT
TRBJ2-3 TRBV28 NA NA CASSFQDSRTDTQYF TGTGCCAGCAGTTTTCAAGACAGCCGCACAGATACGCAGTATTTT
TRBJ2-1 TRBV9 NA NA CASSVDWDEQFF TGTGCCAGCAGCGTAGACTGGGATGAGCAGTTCTTC
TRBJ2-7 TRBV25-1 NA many CASSDGSYEQYF TGTGCCAGCAGTGATGGCTCCTACGAGCAGTACTTC
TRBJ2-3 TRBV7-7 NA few CASSPSGSGADTQYF TGTGCTAGCAGCCCATCAGGGTCTGGTGCAGATACGCAGTATTTT
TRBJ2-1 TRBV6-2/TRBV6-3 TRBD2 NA CASSSRWRESSYNEQFF TGTGCCAGCAGTTCCCGATGGCGGGAGAGCTCCTACAATGAGCAGTTCTTC
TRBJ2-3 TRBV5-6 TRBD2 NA CASSLAGGRKTDTQYF TGTGCCAGCAGCTTGGCGGGAGGTAGGAAGACAGATACGCAGTATTTT
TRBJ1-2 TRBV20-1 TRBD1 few CSVGDRFNYGYTF TGCAGTGTTGGGGACAGGTTTAACTATGGCTACACCTTC
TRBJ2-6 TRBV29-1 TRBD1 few CSVEDRDRDSGANVLTF TGCAGCGTTGAAGATCGGGACAGGGATTCTGGGGCCAACGTCCTGACTTTC
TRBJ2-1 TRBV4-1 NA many CASSQEGSGNEQFF TGCGCCAGCAGCCAAGAGGGGAGCGGGAATGAGCAGTTCTTC
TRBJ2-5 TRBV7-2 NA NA CASSGGSLQETQYF TGTGCCAGCAGTGGGGGGAGTTTACAAGAGACCCAGTACTTC
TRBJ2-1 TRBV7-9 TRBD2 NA CASSLARGSSYNEQFF TGTGCCAGCAGCTTAGCGCGGGGGAGCTCCTACAATGAGCAGTTCTTC
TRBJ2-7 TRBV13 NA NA CASSLGREGYEQYF TGTGCCAGCAGCTTAGGAAGGGAAGGCTACGAGCAGTACTTC
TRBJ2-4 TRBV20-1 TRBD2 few CSARAPGLAKNIQYF TGCAGTGCTAGAGCCCCAGGACTAGCGAAAAACATTCAGTACTTC
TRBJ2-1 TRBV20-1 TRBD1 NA CSPTGDNEQFF TGCAGTCCCACAGGGGACAATGAGCAGTTCTTC
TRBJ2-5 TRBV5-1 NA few CASRTQETQYF TGCGCCAGCAGGACTCAAGAGACCCAGTACTTC
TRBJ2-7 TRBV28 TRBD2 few CASSFPAGGSNEQYF TGTGCCAGCAGTTTTCCGGCGGGAGGGTCCAACGAGCAGTACTTC
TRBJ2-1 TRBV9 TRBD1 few CASSKGQANEQFF TGTGCCAGCAGCAAGGGACAGGCCAATGAGCAGTTCTTC
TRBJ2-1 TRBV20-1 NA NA CSASKDLPSYNEQFF TGCAGTGCTTCAAAGGACCTCCCCTCCTACAATGAGCAGTTCTTC
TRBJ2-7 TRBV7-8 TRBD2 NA CASSLSGTSGVLYEQYF TGTGCCAGCAGCTTATCGGGGACTAGCGGGGTTCTCTACGAGCAGTACTTC
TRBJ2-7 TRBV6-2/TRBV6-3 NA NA CASGDPFYEQYF TGTGCCTCGGGGGACCCTTTCTACGAGCAGTACTTC
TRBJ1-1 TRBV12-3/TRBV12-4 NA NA CASSLAGARTEAFF TGTGCCAGCAGTTTAGCGGGGGCGCGGACTGAAGCTTTCTTT
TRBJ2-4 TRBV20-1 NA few CSARVKGQGAKNIQYF TGCAGTGCTAGAGTTAAGGGGCAGGGGGCCAAAAACATTCAGTACTTC
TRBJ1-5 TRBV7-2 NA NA CASSLLQGFQPQHF TGTGCCAGCAGCCTATTACAGGGTTTTCAGCCCCAGCATTTT
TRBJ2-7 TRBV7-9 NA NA CASSLGTDEQYF TGTGCCAGCAGCTTAGGTACAGACGAGCAGTACTTC
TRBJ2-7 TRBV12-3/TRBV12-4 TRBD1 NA CASSTDRTFYEQYF TGTGCCAGCAGTACGGACAGGACCTTCTACGAGCAGTACTTC
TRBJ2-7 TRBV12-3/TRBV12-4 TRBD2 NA CASRNGLAAGHEQYF TGTGCCAGCAGGAACGGACTAGCCGCCGGGCACGAGCAGTACTTC
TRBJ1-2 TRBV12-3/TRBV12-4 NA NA CASSPPEGRLYGYTF TGTGCCAGCAGTCCGCCGGAGGGTCGCCTCTATGGCTACACCTTC
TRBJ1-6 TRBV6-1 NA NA CASSILGARGNSPLHF TGTGCCAGCAGTATCCTAGGGGCACGAGGAAATTCACCCCTCCACTTT
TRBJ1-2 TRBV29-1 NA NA CSVEDQDGYTF TGCAGCGTTGAAGACCAGGACGGCTACACCTTC
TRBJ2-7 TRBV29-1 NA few CSVEPSKGGAPYEQYF TGCAGCGTTGAGCCTTCGAAGGGGGGCGCCCCCTACGAGCAGTACTTC
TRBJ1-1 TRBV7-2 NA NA CASSQTGTRNTEAFF TGTGCCAGCAGCCAGACCGGGACGAGGAACACTGAAGCTTTCTTT